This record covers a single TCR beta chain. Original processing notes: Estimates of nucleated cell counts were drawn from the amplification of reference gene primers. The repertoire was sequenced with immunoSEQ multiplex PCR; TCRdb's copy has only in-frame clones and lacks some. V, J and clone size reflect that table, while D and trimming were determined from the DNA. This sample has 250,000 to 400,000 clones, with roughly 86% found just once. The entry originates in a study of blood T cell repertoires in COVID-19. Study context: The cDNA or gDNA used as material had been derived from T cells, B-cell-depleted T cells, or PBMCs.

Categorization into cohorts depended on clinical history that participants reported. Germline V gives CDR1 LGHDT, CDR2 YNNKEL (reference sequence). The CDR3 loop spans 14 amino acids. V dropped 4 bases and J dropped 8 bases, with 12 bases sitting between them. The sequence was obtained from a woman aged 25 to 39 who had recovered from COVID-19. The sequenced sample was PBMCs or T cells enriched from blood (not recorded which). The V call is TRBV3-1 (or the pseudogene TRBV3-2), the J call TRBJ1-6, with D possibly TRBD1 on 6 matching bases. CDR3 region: CASSRRQADSPLHF. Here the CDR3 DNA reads TGTGCCAGCAGCCGCCGACAGGCGGATTCACCCCTCCACTTT.